The present TCR beta chain was sequenced within a study of early T cells in non-severe SARS-CoV-2 infection. Study at large: The chains were unpaired, and the sequenced material was bulk RNA from unsorted whole blood. The study's findings and limits: VDJdb matching skewed toward anti-spike CD8 responses, missing private and CD4 specificities.

About this clonotype: Its antigen is unidentified. The conserved phenylalanine or tryptophan is not found at the CDR3 terminus, so this likely reflects a read error.

With 4 bases removed from V and 8 bases from J, the gap between germline ends came to 11 bases. CDR1 and CDR2 (germline): GTSNPN, SVGIG (reference sequence). The CDR3 has 12 residues. The library protocol tagged individual cDNA molecules with unique molecular identifiers. TCRdb re-called the 5' RACE reads with MiXCR, one entry per CDR3 protein. The table lists almost 45,000 distinct CDR3 sequences, approximately 6.1% of them singletons. The origin of this receptor is an adult who was a healthcare worker with PCR-confirmed SARS-CoV-2 infection or an uninfected control (not recorded which). The V and J genes are TRBV30 and TRBJ2-2, with a weak D call TRBD1 (5 bases). The specimen was whole blood. The CDR3 loop reads CAWINGAGELFC. The CDR3, as DNA: TGTGCCTGGATAAATGGGGCTGGGGAGCTGTTTTGT.